This entry lists 15 T cell receptor beta chains sequenced from one sample in a study of blood T cells in healthy people across ages. A second 7 to 11 cycle PCR used barcoded and J-beta primers. TCRdb used MiXCR to reprocess the 5' RACE reads, holding one entry per CDR3 protein. The table includes around 1.7 million distinct CDR3 sequences, 28% detected once. The sequenced sample consisted of blood. All receptors derive from a woman in her thirties in good health.

The chain employs TRBV18 and TRBJ2-1, with 13 bases identical to TRBD2. Trimming took 8 bases from V and 12 from J; bases not matched to a gene: 4. The CDR3 consists of 12 residues. The germline V gene encodes CDR1 KGHSH and CDR2 LQKENI. The DNA of the CDR3 is TGTGCCAGCGTACTAGCGGGAGGGCCGCAGTTCTTC. This translates into CASVLAGGPQFF.

V gene TRBV5-6 combines with J gene TRBJ2-5; perhaps D is TRBD1 or TRBD2 (6 bases each). Between the trimmed V and J ends, which lost 4 bases and 5 bases, there was a span of 15 bases. The germline gives CDR1 SGHDT, CDR2 YYEEEE. The length of the CDR3 is 14 residues. The CDR3 protein is CASSPWGAGETQYF. CDR3 DNA sequence: TGTGCCAGCAGCCCCTGGGGGGCGGGGGAGACCCAGTACTTC.

The chain carries TRBV2 and TRBJ2-4, with 9 nucleotides matching TRBD1. The J call is doubtful: the DNA matches TRBJ2-5 better. The CDR3 contains 14 residues. Per the germline V gene, CDR1 is SNHLY and CDR2 is FYNNEI. CDR3 loop: CASSPKQGAQTQYF. The CDR3 DNA reads TGTGCCAGCAGTCCTAAACAGGGGGCACAGACCCAGTACTTC.

This clonotype showed up just a few times. The rearrangement joins TRBV6-5 to TRBJ2-3; TRBD2 is a possible D gene (5 bases). V lost 10 bases, J lost 2 bases, and 16 bases lay in between. The CDR3 spans 14 residues. Germline V gene lookup returns CDR1 MNHEY and CDR2 SVGAGI. CDR3 bases: TGTGCCACCTCTCTCCCCGGGAACACAGATACGCAGTATTTT. Translating it yields CATSLPGNTDTQYF.

This rearrangement joins TRBV6-1 to TRBJ2-2, with D perhaps assigned TRBD1 or TRBD2 (5 bases each). CDR1 MNHNS and CDR2 SASEGT come from the germline V gene. The germline V and J ends were trimmed by 9 bases and 9 bases, with 20 bases remaining between them. This CDR3 is 14 amino acids long. In nucleotides, the CDR3 is TGTGCCAGACCGGGACGTCCACGACGTAGGGAGCTGTTTTTT. This gives the protein CARPGRPRRRELFF.

The chain is built from TRBV7-9 and TRBJ2-7; 12 bases line up with TRBD1. V lost 11 bases and J lost 1; bases outside the gene matches: 3. This CDR3 has 13 amino acids. Germline V gene lookup returns CDR1 SEHNR and CDR2 FQNEAQ (reference sequence). This CDR3 reads CAGTGGSSYEQYF. The CDR3 DNA reads TGTGCCGGGACAGGGGGCTCATCCTACGAGCAGTACTTC.

CDR3 DNA sequence: TGTGCCACCAGTGATTTGAGGACAGGGGATCTGGATGAGCAGTTCTTC. This translates into CATSDLRTGDLDEQFF. The gene calls are TRBV24-1 and TRBJ2-1; 9 bases align to TRBD1. The J segment lost 8 bases and the V segment lost 0 bases, leaving 7 bases of the junction unmatched. Germline assignment: CDR1 KGHDR and CDR2 SFDVKD. This CDR3 has 16 residues.

The rearrangement uses TRBV2 and TRBJ1-2, with D unclear. V was shortened by 6 bases and J by 4 bases, with 12 bases between the two germline ends. The CDR3 is made up of 13 amino acids. In germline, CDR1 is SNHLY, CDR2 FYNNEI. In DNA form, the CDR3 reads TGTGCCAGCAGACGAACGATGAGCTATGGCTACACCTTC. It specifies CASRRTMSYGYTF. The full variable domain, rest sourced from reference TRBV2 and TRBJ1-2, is EPEVTQTPSHQVTQMGQEVILRCVPISNHLYFYWYRQILGQKVEFLVSFYNNEISEKSEIFDDQFSVERPDGSNFTLKIRSTKLEDSAMYFCASRRTMSYGYTFGSGTRLTVV.

The chain employs TRBV18 and TRBJ2-4, with 7 bases fitting TRBD2. V dropped 3 bases and J dropped 0; count of bases not matched to a gene: 2. Germline CDR1 is KGHSH and CDR2 is LQKENI. The CDR3 consists of 15 residues. CDR3 in amino acids: CASSPGREAKNIQYF. The CDR3 nucleotides are TGTGCCAGCTCACCTGGGAGGGAAGCCAAAAACATTCAGTACTTC.

This chain links TRBV3-1 with TRBJ1-6; D perhaps matches TRBD1 (5 bases). Trimming removed 8 bases at V and 5 bases at J, with 16 bases between. There are 15 residues in the CDR3. Germline-derived CDR1 and CDR2 are LGHDT and YNNKEL (reference sequence). The CDR3 coding sequence is TGTGCCAGCGGGAGGACTGGGACGGATAATTCACCCCTCCACTTT. Translating it yields CASGRTGTDNSPLHF.

This chain links TRBV5-1 with TRBJ2-7; D possibly corresponds to TRBD2 (5 bases). Trimming removed 3 bases at V and 3 bases at J, with 13 bases between. Germline values: CDR1 SGHRS, CDR2 YFSETQ. The CDR3 has 14 residues. The CDR3 bases are TGCGCCAGCAGCTGGGCCCACGGGGTCTACGAGCAGTACTTC. Protein sequence: CASSWAHGVYEQYF.

Note on this clonotype: A read error is likely, as this CDR3 ends without the conserved phenylalanine or tryptophan. This rearrangement joins TRBV29-1 to TRBJ2-1; 8 bases map to TRBD2. The CDR3 is made up of 14 amino acids. Germline CDR1 is SQVTM and CDR2 is ANQGSEA. With 4 bases clipped from V and 4 bases from J, the junction kept 6 bases outside the gene matches. Here the CDR3 DNA reads TGCAGCGTTGTGGCGGGGGGCCTATACAATGAGCAGTTCTGC. This translates into CSVVAGGLYNEQFC.

This clonotype was observed many times. The V gene is TRBV5-1, the J gene TRBJ2-1; D ambiguous. The CDR3 runs 13 residues. Germline CDR1 SGHRS, CDR2 YFSETQ. Trimming removed 3 bases at V and 7 bases at J, with 11 bases between. This CDR3 reads CASSSNSLNEQFF. DNA for the CDR3: TGCGCCAGCAGCTCTAACTCGCTGAATGAGCAGTTCTTC.

V usage is TRBV3-1 and J usage is TRBJ2-4; D is tentatively TRBD1 or TRBD2 (5 bases each). In germline, CDR1 is LGHDT, CDR2 YNNKEL (reference sequence). The CDR3 consists of 15 residues. Trimming removed 0 bases at V and 13 bases at J, with 19 bases between. CDR3 DNA sequence: TGTGCCAGCAGCCAAGATAGGGTAAATGGGGACGTGCAGTACTTC. Its protein is CASSQDRVNGDVQYF.

The rearrangement links TRBV20-1 to TRBJ2-5; 10 bases line up with TRBD2. V lost 7 bases and J lost 1; bases outside the gene matches: 6. The germline V gene has CDR1 DFQATT and CDR2 SNEGSKA (reference sequence). The CDR3 spans 14 residues. The DNA for the CDR3 is TGCAGTGTTACGAGCGGGAGGGCCCAAGAGACCCAGTACTTC. Its protein is CSVTSGRAQETQYF.